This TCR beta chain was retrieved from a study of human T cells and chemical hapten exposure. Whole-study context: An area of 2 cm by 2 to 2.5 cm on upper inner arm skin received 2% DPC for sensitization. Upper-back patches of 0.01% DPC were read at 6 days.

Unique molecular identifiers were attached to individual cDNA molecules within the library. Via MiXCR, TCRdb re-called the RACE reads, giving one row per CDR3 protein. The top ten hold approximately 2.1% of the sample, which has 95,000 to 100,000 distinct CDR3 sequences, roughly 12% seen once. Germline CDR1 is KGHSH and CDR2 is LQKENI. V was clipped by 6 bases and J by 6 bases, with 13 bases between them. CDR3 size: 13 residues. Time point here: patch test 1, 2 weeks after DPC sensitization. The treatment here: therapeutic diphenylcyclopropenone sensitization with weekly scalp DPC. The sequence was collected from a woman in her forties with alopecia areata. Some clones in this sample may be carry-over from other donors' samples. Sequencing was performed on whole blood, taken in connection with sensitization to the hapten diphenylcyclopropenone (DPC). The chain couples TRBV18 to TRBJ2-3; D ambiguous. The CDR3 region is CASSPGSVDTQYF. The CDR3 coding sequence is TGTGCCAGCTCCCCCGGGTCGGTCGATACGCAGTATTTT.